This is a list of T cell receptor beta chains from one sample in a study of T cell repertoires in cytomegalovirus infection. MiXCR, run by TCRdb on the reads, gives a single entry per CDR3 protein. The sample records around 450,000 distinct CDR3 sequences, about a third being singletons. Input material: PBMCs. These receptors came from a human donor in good health (CMV status not recorded). Some clones in this sample may be carry-over from other donors' samples. Both conserved end residues are part of each CDR3. Fields, in order: V gene, J gene, D gene, clone size, CDR3 DNA, CDR3 protein. D genes are given only for firm matches. Only part of the rows carry a size: once, few, many, or a class if the clone is expanded.

v_gene: TRBV6-2/TRBV6-3
j_gene: TRBJ1-6
d_gene: -
abundance: -
CDR3nt: TGTGCCAGCAGCCACGGGACGCCGAGCTCCTATAATTCACCCCTCCACTTT
CDR3aa: CASSHGTPSSYNSPLHF

v_gene: TRBV28
j_gene: TRBJ1-1
d_gene: -
abundance: -
CDR3nt: TGTGCCAGCAGCCTCCAGGGGAAGGTCACTGAAGCTTTCTTT
CDR3aa: CASSLQGKVTEAFF

v_gene: TRBV6-5
j_gene: TRBJ1-3
d_gene: -
abundance: -
CDR3nt: TGTGCCAGCAGTCGGGGACCGCGAAGCTCTGGAAACACCATATATTTT
CDR3aa: CASSRGPRSSGNTIYF

v_gene: TRBV7-8
j_gene: TRBJ1-2
d_gene: -
abundance: few
CDR3nt: TGTGCCAGCATCCCTGGCGACTCCCCACGGGGTGGCTACACCTTC
CDR3aa: CASIPGDSPRGGYTF

v_gene: TRBV7-9
j_gene: TRBJ2-5
d_gene: TRBD1
abundance: -
CDR3nt: TGTGCCAGCTATTCCAGCTGGGCAGGGGGCAGCGTGGAGACCCAGTACTTC
CDR3aa: CASYSSWAGGSVETQYF

v_gene: TRBV6-5
j_gene: TRBJ2-7
d_gene: -
abundance: few
CDR3nt: TGTGCCAGCAGTTACTCCGACTACCCATCTCACGAGCAGTACTTC
CDR3aa: CASSYSDYPSHEQYF

v_gene: TRBV7-6
j_gene: TRBJ2-3
d_gene: TRBD2
abundance: -
CDR3nt: TGTGCCAGCAGCTTTGGACTAGCGGCAGATACGCAGTATTTT
CDR3aa: CASSFGLAADTQYF

v_gene: TRBV7-2
j_gene: TRBJ2-1
d_gene: TRBD1
abundance: many
CDR3nt: TGTGCCAGCAGCCACAGACAGGGTCTAATTGAGCAGTTCTTC
CDR3aa: CASSHRQGLIEQFF

v_gene: TRBV11-2
j_gene: TRBJ1-1
d_gene: -
abundance: many
CDR3nt: TGTGCCAGCAGCTCAGGTGGGAGGTTTGAAGCTTTCTTT
CDR3aa: CASSSGGRFEAFF

v_gene: TRBV12-3/TRBV12-4
j_gene: TRBJ1-1
d_gene: -
abundance: -
CDR3nt: TGTGCCAGCAGTTCCAAGACGGGAGGAGGCACTGAAGCTTTCTTT
CDR3aa: CASSSKTGGGTEAFF

v_gene: TRBV7-3
j_gene: TRBJ2-5
d_gene: TRBD1
abundance: -
CDR3nt: TGTGCCAGCAGCTGGACAGGGGGAAGTGAGACCCAGTACTTC
CDR3aa: CASSWTGGSETQYF

v_gene: TRBV6-5
j_gene: TRBJ2-3
d_gene: TRBD2
abundance: many
CDR3nt: TGTGCCAGCAGTTACTTCCCGTCGGGACTAGCGATGTCAGATACGCAGTATTTT
CDR3aa: CASSYFPSGLAMSDTQYF

v_gene: TRBV24-1
j_gene: TRBJ2-7
d_gene: -
abundance: -
CDR3nt: TGTGCCACCAGTCCAGGGGCCGGTTTCTCCTACGAGCAGTACTTC
CDR3aa: CATSPGAGFSYEQYF

v_gene: TRBV7-7
j_gene: TRBJ1-3
d_gene: -
abundance: -
CDR3nt: TGTGCCAGCAGCTTAGCGGCTCTGGGGGCACAAACTGGAAACACCATATATTTT
CDR3aa: CASSLAALGAQTGNTIYF

v_gene: TRBV6-5
j_gene: TRBJ2-3
d_gene: -
abundance: few
CDR3nt: TGTGCCAGCAGACCACAGACTGGGGATACGCAGTATTTT
CDR3aa: CASRPQTGDTQYF

v_gene: TRBV20-1
j_gene: TRBJ2-2
d_gene: -
abundance: few
CDR3nt: TGCAGTGCTAGAATGGCGATCACCGGGGAGCTGTTTTTT
CDR3aa: CSARMAITGELFF

v_gene: TRBV7-6
j_gene: TRBJ1-2
d_gene: -
abundance: many
CDR3nt: TGTGCCAGCAGCTTAGATGGAGAGGGAAGGGCGAGTGGCTACACCTTC
CDR3aa: CASSLDGEGRASGYTF

v_gene: TRBV6-2/TRBV6-3
j_gene: TRBJ1-1
d_gene: -
abundance: many
CDR3nt: TGTGCCAGCAGCAGTTACGGTGCTGGACACCTGAAGAAAGAAGCTTTCTTT
CDR3aa: CASSSYGAGHLKKEAFF

v_gene: TRBV15
j_gene: TRBJ2-1
d_gene: TRBD2
abundance: few
CDR3nt: TGTGCCACCACCCATCCGGGAGGATACAATGAGCAGTTCTTC
CDR3aa: CATTHPGGYNEQFF

v_gene: TRBV7-8
j_gene: TRBJ2-5
d_gene: TRBD2
abundance: -
CDR3nt: TGTGCCAGCAGCCCTGTAGGCGGGGGACAAGAGACCCAGTACTTC
CDR3aa: CASSPVGGGQETQYF

v_gene: TRBV6-1
j_gene: TRBJ1-2
d_gene: -
abundance: many
CDR3nt: TGTGCCAGCAGTGAACGGGGGAGCAACTATGGCTACACCTTC
CDR3aa: CASSERGSNYGYTF

v_gene: TRBV5-1
j_gene: TRBJ2-1
d_gene: TRBD2
abundance: few
CDR3nt: TGCGCCAGCAGCTTGGGGCTAGCGGGGGACCTCTCCTACAATGAGCAGTTCTTC
CDR3aa: CASSLGLAGDLSYNEQFF

v_gene: TRBV7-7
j_gene: TRBJ2-5
d_gene: -
abundance: few
CDR3nt: TGTGCTAGCAGCTCAAACGTTGCAGAGACCCAGTACTTC
CDR3aa: CASSSNVAETQYF

v_gene: TRBV12-3/TRBV12-4
j_gene: TRBJ2-1
d_gene: -
abundance: -
CDR3nt: TGTGCCAGCAGTTGGTCAGTTACGGGCGATGAGCAGTTCTTC
CDR3aa: CASSWSVTGDEQFF

v_gene: TRBV6-5
j_gene: TRBJ2-4
d_gene: -
abundance: few
CDR3nt: TGTGCCAGCAGTTACGGACATGAGACGGGCGGCATTCAGTACTTC
CDR3aa: CASSYGHETGGIQYF

v_gene: TRBV20-1
j_gene: TRBJ1-1
d_gene: -
abundance: few
CDR3nt: TGCAGTGCTAGAGCCCTAGACAGTTGGAACACTGAAGCTTTCTTT
CDR3aa: CSARALDSWNTEAFF

v_gene: TRBV2
j_gene: TRBJ1-4
d_gene: TRBD1
abundance: -
CDR3nt: TGTGCCAGCAGTACCGACAGGGGATACGAAAAACTGTTTTTT
CDR3aa: CASSTDRGYEKLFF

v_gene: TRBV6-5
j_gene: TRBJ1-2
d_gene: TRBD1
abundance: -
CDR3nt: TGTGCCAGCAGTGAGACAGGGGTGGGCTACACCTTC
CDR3aa: CASSETGVGYTF

v_gene: TRBV12-3/TRBV12-4
j_gene: TRBJ1-1
d_gene: TRBD1
abundance: many
CDR3nt: TGTGCCAGCAGTTTAGGGACAGGGACTGAAGCTTTCTTT
CDR3aa: CASSLGTGTEAFF

v_gene: TRBV5-4
j_gene: TRBJ1-4
d_gene: -
abundance: -
CDR3nt: TGTGCCAGCAGACAGGGACCCACAACTAATGAAAAACTGTTTTTT
CDR3aa: CASRQGPTTNEKLFF

v_gene: TRBV6-2/TRBV6-3
j_gene: TRBJ2-5
d_gene: -
abundance: few
CDR3nt: TGTGCCAGCAGTTACACGGGACCACAAGAGACCCAGTACTTC
CDR3aa: CASSYTGPQETQYF

v_gene: TRBV5-1
j_gene: TRBJ1-1
d_gene: -
abundance: -
CDR3nt: TGCGCCAGCAGTGGGGACACCTTGAACACTGAAGCTTTCTTT
CDR3aa: CASSGDTLNTEAFF